Below are 23 T cell receptor beta chains sequenced from a single sample in a study of spatial heterogeneity in lung cancer. Findings of the study overall: Tumoral mutation counts were tracked by counts of expanded intratumoral alpha and beta TCRs.

TCRdb ran MiXCR on the 5' RACE reads and lists one entry per CDR3 protein. This table holds about 13,000 distinct CDR3 sequences, under 7% found once. Time point in this sample: sample taken at primary tumor resection. Their target antigens are unknown. The material was lung tumor tissue, obtained at surgery. The source is a female donor with early-stage non-small cell lung cancer.

At least ten counts were recorded for this clonotype. The genes are TRBV24-1 and TRBJ2-2, with TRBD1 identical over 9 bases. Germline-derived CDR1 and CDR2 are KGHDR and SFDVKD. CDR3 length: 14 residues. The V gene end was trimmed by 7 bases and the J gene end by 3 bases; junction bases not matched to a gene: 2. The CDR3 sequence is CATRGQGDTGELFF. The CDR3 DNA is TGTGCCACCAGGGGACAGGGTGACACCGGGGAGCTGTTTTTT.

This clonotype was counted at least ten times. This sequence joins TRBV30 and TRBJ1-5; 9 positions match TRBD1. The J segment lost 5 bases and the V segment lost 2 bases, leaving 7 bases of the junction unmatched. CDR1 is GTSNPN, CDR2 SVGIG, per germline (reference sequence). The CDR3 covers 15 residues. The CDR3 loop is CAWSHRDRDYQPQHF. For the CDR3, the DNA is TGTGCCTGGAGTCACCGGGACAGGGACTATCAGCCCCAGCATTTT.

In this sample, this clonotype turned up many times. The chain carries TRBV9 and TRBJ2-2; D is unclear. This CDR3 has 14 residues. Germline V gene sequence: CDR1 SGDLS, CDR2 YYNGEE. V lost 3 bases to trimming and J lost 2 bases, with 8 bases between them. The DNA for the CDR3 is TGTGCCAGCAGCGAACGGATAAACACCGGGGAGCTGTTTTTT. Translating it yields CASSERINTGELFF.

There are many counts of this clonotype. V usage is TRBV5-1 and J usage is TRBJ2-1; D is undetermined. The V gene's germline CDR1 is SGHRS and CDR2 YFSETQ. The CDR3 has 13 amino acids. The ends were cut back, 7 bases at V and 3 bases at J, with 11 bases in the middle. CDR3 in amino acids: CASRTSYYNEQFF. CDR3 nucleotides: TGCGCCAGCCGGACCTCCTACTACAATGAGCAGTTCTTC.

This clonotype was seen just once. The chain recombines TRBV5-6 with TRBJ2-5, with D possibly TRBD2 on 7 matching bases. V lost 5 bases, J lost 4 bases, and 15 bases lay in between. The germline CDR1 and CDR2 sequences are SGHDT and YYEEEE. The CDR3 has 14 residues. CDR3: CASRFQGGGETQYF. CDR3 nucleotide sequence: TGTGCCAGCAGGTTTCAGGGAGGGGGAGAGACCCAGTACTTC. Filled out from reference TRBV5-6 and TRBJ2-5, the complete variable domain reads DAGVTQSPTHLIKTRGQQVTLRCSPKSGHDTVSWYQQALGQGPQFIFQYYEEEERQRGNFPDRFSGHQFPNYSSELNVNALLLGDSALYLCASRFQGGGETQYFGPGTRLLVL.

This clonotype was observed many times. The chain combines TRBV11-2 with TRBJ1-2; D is unresolved. V was clipped by 3 bases and J by 3 bases, with 11 bases between them. The CDR3 is 14 amino acids. Per the germline V gene, CDR1 is SGHAT and CDR2 is FQNNGV. As DNA, the CDR3 is TGTGCCAGCAGCTTCCGGGGTAACTACTATGGCTACACCTTC. It translates to CASSFRGNYYGYTF. Full variable domain (outside the CDR3, taken from reference TRBV11-2 and TRBJ1-2): EAGVAQSPRYKIIEKRQSVAFWCNPISGHATLYWYQQILGQGPKLLIQFQNNGVVDDSQLPKDRFSAERLKGVDSTLKIQPAKLEDSAVYLCASSFRGNYYGYTFGSGTRLTVV.

This clonotype was counted once. J is TRBJ2-7 and V is TRBV23-1, with 13 bases identical to TRBD2. TRBV23-1 is designated an ORF whose function remains uncertain. This CDR3 region has 17 residues. J was trimmed by 0 bases and V by 6 bases; bases with no gene match: 8. DNA for the CDR3: TGCGCCAGCAGACCGACTAGCGGGAGGCCTAGCTCCTACGAGCAGTACTTC. This gives the protein CASRPTSGRPSSYEQYF.

This clonotype ranks as medium-sized. V and J are TRBV10-3 and TRBJ2-1, with 12 nucleotides matching TRBD1. J gave up 9 bases and V 10 bases, and 19 bases lay outside the gene matches. This CDR3 is 17 amino acids long. Germline V gives CDR1 ENHRY, CDR2 SYGVKD. This CDR3 reads CATEGTGGGLRTGEQFF. CDR3 nucleotide sequence: TGTGCCACGGAGGGGACAGGGGGCGGTTTGCGGACAGGTGAGCAGTTCTTC.

This clonotype was detected many times. The genes are TRBV20-1 and TRBJ1-3; 11 bases map to TRBD1. Germline V gives CDR1 DFQATT, CDR2 SNEGSKA (reference sequence). The CDR3 is made up of 17 amino acids. V trimming: 3 bases; J trimming: 6 bases; junction bases outside the gene matches: 13. The CDR3 nucleotides are TGCAGTGCTAGTCCCAAATCGCCGGGACAGGGGGTAAACACCATATATTTT. The encoded protein is CSASPKSPGQGVNTIYF.

This clonotype was detected many times. The genes are TRBV2 and TRBJ2-6, with 10 bases matching TRBD2. CDR1 and CDR2 from the germline V gene are SNHLY and FYNNEI. J lost 0 bases, V lost 6 bases, and 2 bases had no gene match. The CDR3 is made up of 16 amino acids. The CDR3 loop is CASRRLAGSGANVLTF. DNA of the CDR3: TGTGCCAGCAGGAGACTAGCGGGCTCTGGGGCCAACGTCCTGACTTTC.

This clonotype was observed many times. V and J are TRBV20-1 and TRBJ1-5, with TRBD1 matching over 9 bases. V gave up 5 bases and J gave up 6 bases; unmatched junction bases: 14. The length of the CDR3 is 16 residues. Germline V CDR1 and CDR2: DFQATT, SNEGSKA (reference sequence). The CDR3: CSAQKLSGTGRQPQHF. The CDR3 DNA follows: TGCAGTGCTCAAAAACTCTCCGGGACAGGGCGTCAGCCCCAGCATTTT.

This clonotype was seen ten or more times. This chain uses TRBV4-1 with TRBJ1-1; D is unclear. This CDR3 has 14 amino acids. Germline-derived CDR1 and CDR2 are MGHRA and YSYEKL. The V gene lost 0 bases and the J gene lost 0 bases, with 5 bases spanning the gap. CDR3 sequence (DNA): TGCGCCAGCAGCCAAGAACGATTGAACACTGAAGCTTTCTTT. It codes for CASSQERLNTEAFF.

This clonotype is labeled medium-sized (0.01 to 0.1%). CDR3 DNA sequence: TGTGCCAGCAGCAATATCAGGGGGAAGAACACCGGGGAGCTGTTTTTT. It yields the protein CASSNIRGKNTGELFF. This chain links TRBV7-9 with TRBJ2-2, with 7 bases lining up with TRBD1. From germline, CDR1 is SEHNR and CDR2 FQNEAQ (reference sequence). Trimming cost V 5 bases and J 1 base; bases outside gene matches: 7. The CDR3 totals 16 residues.

This clonotype has only a few counts. The chain couples TRBV5-5 to TRBJ1-3, with a weak D call TRBD1 (6 bases). Germline lookup yields CDR1 SGHKS and CDR2 YYEKEE (reference sequence). The CDR3 is made up of 16 amino acids. Trimming took off 0 bases at V and 5 bases at J, with 15 bases between the two ends. CDR3 DNA: TGTGCCAGCAGCTTGGTTGAGAACAGGGTCCGAAACACCATATATTTT. Amino acid sequence: CASSLVENRVRNTIYF.

This clonotype was observed many times. This rearrangement joins TRBV6-2 or TRBV6-3 to TRBJ2-1; 13 bases line up with TRBD2. J was trimmed by 15 bases and V by 4 bases; bases with no gene match: 6. Germline CDR1 and CDR2: MNHEY and SVGEGT. This CDR3 has 13 amino acids. CDR3 coding DNA: TGTGCCAGCAGTTCTACTAGCGGGGGGGATCCGTTCTTC. Its translation: CASSSTSGGDPFF.

This clonotype is judged medium-sized. This chain links TRBV12-3 or TRBV12-4 with TRBJ2-5; maybe TRBD2 (5 bases). V was shortened by 5 bases and J by 7 bases, with 8 bases between the two germline ends. The CDR3 is 11 residues long. CDR3 coding DNA: TGTGCCAGCAGTCTAGGAGGGACCCAGTACTTC. Protein product: CASSLGGTQYF.

This clonotype appeared many times. The rearrangement links TRBV5-1 to TRBJ2-2, with 7 bases fitting TRBD2. CDR1 and CDR2 (germline): SGHRS, YFSETQ. V gave up 2 bases and J gave up 0 bases; unmatched junction bases: 7. The length of the CDR3 is 17 residues. The CDR3 DNA sequence: TGCGCCAGCAGCTTAGGGAGGGGAGGCACGAACACCGGGGAGCTGTTTTTT. This codes for CASSLGRGGTNTGELFF. The whole variable domain, remainder taken from reference TRBV5-1 and TRBJ2-2, is KAGVTQTPRYLIKTRGQQVTLSCSPISGHRSVSWYQQTPGQGLQFLFEYFSETQRNKGNFPGRFSGRQFSNSRSEMNVSTLELGDSALYLCASSLGRGGTNTGELFFGEGSRLTVL.

This clonotype counts as medium-sized. V is TRBV29-1 and J is TRBJ2-3; the match to TRBD2 covers 7 bases. Germline trimming cut 7 bases from V and 5 bases from J; bases unmatched to any gene: 9. The CDR3 spans 13 residues. Germline CDR1 SQVTM, CDR2 ANQGSEA. This CDR3 reads CSATEGGGDTQYF. CDR3 in DNA: TGCAGCGCTACTGAGGGCGGGGGAGATACGCAGTATTTT.

At least ten counts were recorded for this clonotype. The V call is TRBV20-1, the J call TRBJ1-2, with unresolved D. The CDR3 sequence is 11 residues long. Trimming shortened V by 2 bases and J by 8 bases, and 9 bases separated the two germline ends. Germline lookup yields CDR1 DFQATT and CDR2 SNEGSKA (reference sequence). The CDR3 is CSARRERGYTF. Written as DNA, the CDR3 is TGCAGTGCTAGACGGGAGAGAGGCTACACCTTC.

This clonotype was seen ten or more times. The V gene is TRBV6-2 or TRBV6-3, the J gene TRBJ1-1, with D unclear. The V end was cut by 1 base, the J end by 10 bases, with 16 bases between. The CDR3 spans 14 residues. Per germline, CDR1 MNHEY and CDR2 SVGEGT. The CDR3 is CASSYFRNPQPAFF. The CDR3 DNA reads as TGTGCCAGCAGTTACTTCCGGAATCCCCAACCAGCTTTCTTT.

This clonotype was detected ten times or more. The rearrangement joins TRBV18 to TRBJ2-3, with 8 bases identical to TRBD2. CDR1 is KGHSH and CDR2 is LQKENI in the germline V gene. Unmatched junction bases numbered 14, after V lost 3 bases and J lost 6 bases. CDR3 size: 17 residues. CDR3 coding DNA: TGTGCCAGCTCACCGCGCGGGGCGGGGGGCCGCTCGGATACGCAGTATTTT. As protein: CASSPRGAGGRSDTQYF.

This clonotype was seen repeatedly, ten times or more. The chain combines TRBV9 with TRBJ1-5; no firm D call. Germline CDR1 is SGDLS and CDR2 is YYNGEE. Trimming removed 4 bases from V and 2 bases from J, with 4 bases in between. The CDR3 has 12 residues. CDR3 residues: CASSQGNQPQHF. CDR3 nucleotides: TGTGCCAGCAGCCAGGGCAATCAGCCCCAGCATTTT.

This clonotype was seen at least ten times. J is TRBJ2-3 and V is TRBV9; 7 bases agree with TRBD1. This CDR3 is built from 17 residues. CDR1 is SGDLS and CDR2 is YYNGEE in the germline V gene. V lost 4 bases to trimming and J lost 5 bases; unmatched junction nucleotides: 16. CDR3 coding DNA: TGTGCCAGCAGCCCCCCCTGGGTGACAGGGAAAGGAGATACGCAGTATTTT. Encoded protein: CASSPPWVTGKGDTQYF.